A single sample is the source of the 16 T cell receptor beta chains below, sequenced in a study of T cell responses to AZD1222 COVID-19 vaccine. Sequencing used immunoSEQ multiplex PCR; TCRdb keeps in-frame clones, though not all of them. The data contain fewer than 110,000 clones, more than 80% of them seen just once; the ten biggest clones take up less than 8%. The specimen comprised peripheral blood, sampled on day 0 of AZD1222 vaccination. Receptor source: an adult in good health.

The V call is TRBV7-9, the J call TRBJ1-2, with D maybe TRBD1 (6 bases). V gave up 1 base and J gave up 9 bases, with 15 bases separating them. The CDR3 totals 14 residues. Germline CDR1 and CDR2: SEHNR and FQNEAQ (reference sequence). The CDR3: CASSLGQVEISYTF. In nucleotides, the CDR3 is TGTGCCAGCAGCTTAGGACAGGTGGAGATAAGCTACACCTTC.

V usage is TRBV19 and J usage is TRBJ1-5, with TRBD1 matching 8 bases. This CDR3 has 19 residues. Germline values: CDR1 LNHDA, CDR2 SQIVND (reference sequence). Trimming at V came to 3 bases and at J to 6 bases, leaving 19 bases not matched to a gene. CDR3 loop: CASSIEQGGSKALGQPQHF. The CDR3 nucleotides read TGTGCCAGTAGTATCGAACAGGGGGGCTCAAAGGCTCTGGGTCAGCCCCAGCATTTT.

The rearrangement uses TRBV10-1 and TRBJ2-5; 10 nucleotides agree with TRBD2. The V gene's germline CDR1 is WNHNN and CDR2 SYGVQD (reference sequence). V shed 6 bases, J shed 5 bases, and the junction held 9 bases outside the gene matches. The CDR3 has 15 residues. CDR3 sequence: CASRRTSGGGETQYF. The CDR3 DNA reads TGCGCCAGCAGGCGGACTAGCGGTGGAGGGGAGACCCAGTACTTC.

The V gene is TRBV3-1 (or the pseudogene TRBV3-2), the J gene TRBJ2-5; D may match TRBD1 or TRBD2 (6 bases each). The CDR3 runs to 15 residues. Germline-derived CDR1 and CDR2 are LGHDT and YNNKEL (reference sequence). V was pared by 1 base and J by 5 bases, with 14 bases between. CDR3 sequence (DNA): TGTGCCAGCAGCCAAGCCGGAGGAGGGGGGGAGACCCAGTACTTC. It specifies CASSQAGGGGETQYF.

This clone is a singleton in its sample. The chain combines TRBV10-3 with TRBJ2-2, with TRBD1 as a possible D gene (6 bases). This CDR3 has 14 residues. V lost 6 bases to trimming and J lost 7 bases, with 15 bases between them. Germline loops: CDR1 ENHRY, CDR2 SYGVKD. The CDR3 bases are TGTGCCATCAGAGAAGGACGGGACAACGGGGAGCTGTTTTTT. It yields the protein CAIREGRDNGELFF.

The chain recombines TRBV7-9 with TRBJ1-1, with D unclear. Trimming took off 0 bases at V and 0 bases at J, with 5 bases between the two ends. Germline V gene lookup returns CDR1 SEHNR and CDR2 FQNEAQ (reference sequence). This CDR3 has 14 amino acids. In DNA, the CDR3 is TGTGCCAGCAGCTTAGCGGGGATGAACACTGAAGCTTTCTTT. This sequence encodes CASSLAGMNTEAFF.

Comments on this clone: The sample carries other DNA sequences with the same CDR3. The chain employs TRBV7-2 and TRBJ2-5; D is unresolved. Germline CDR1 reads SGHTA; CDR2 reads FQGNSA. The CDR3 sequence is 12 residues long. The V and J ends lost 5 bases and 5 bases respectively, with 9 bases between them. CDR3 amino acids: CASSPGEETQYF. In DNA, the CDR3 is TGTGCCAGCAGCCCAGGAGAGGAGACCCAGTACTTC.

This chain joins TRBV28 and TRBJ1-2; 7 bases line up with TRBD1. Trimming cost V 3 bases and J 4 bases; bases outside gene matches: 8. The length of the CDR3 is 15 residues. Germline V gene lookup returns CDR1 MDHEN and CDR2 SYDVKM. CDR3 coding DNA: TGTGCCAGCAGTTTTGGGCAGGGGGATATCTATGGCTACACCTTC. Translation gives CASSFGQGDIYGYTF.

J is TRBJ2-7 and V is TRBV5-1; 8 bases map to TRBD1. The CDR3 runs 15 residues. The J segment lost 3 bases and the V segment lost 0 bases, leaving 5 bases of the junction unmatched. Germline-derived CDR1 and CDR2 are SGHRS and YFSETQ. The CDR3 DNA follows: TGCGCCAGCAGCTTGGAGTCACAGGGGGTCTACGAGCAGTACTTC. Amino acid sequence: CASSLESQGVYEQYF.

The V gene is TRBV11-1, the J gene TRBJ1-6; 7 positions agree with TRBD1. V lost 5 bases, J lost 6 bases, and 7 bases stayed unmatched. CDR1 and CDR2 (germline): SGHAT, FQDESV (reference sequence). There are 15 residues in the CDR3. CDR3 region: CASSLVGTVNSPLHF. CDR3 nucleotide sequence: TGTGCCAGCAGCCTAGTTGGGACAGTTAATTCACCCCTCCACTTT.

V usage is TRBV28 and J usage is TRBJ2-1; TRBD2 matches at 15 bases. Trimming removed 8 bases from V and 5 bases from J; junction bases left unmatched: 16. Per the germline V gene, CDR1 is MDHEN and CDR2 is SYDVKM. CDR3 length equals 19 residues. This chain's CDR3 is CASFSPGLAGGSTHNEQFF. Here the CDR3 DNA reads TGTGCCAGCTTTTCGCCGGGACTAGCGGGAGGTAGTACCCACAATGAGCAGTTCTTC.

The chain has TRBV18 and TRBJ2-2; 10 positions match TRBD2. The CDR3 is 18 amino acids. Germline V gives CDR1 KGHSH, CDR2 LQKENI. Unmatched junction bases numbered 13, after V lost 5 bases and J lost 4 bases. CDR3 coding DNA: TGTGCCAGCTCAGCGCAAACTAGCGGGACTACCAGCACCGGGGAGCTGTTTTTT. Amino acid sequence: CASSAQTSGTTSTGELFF.

This chain connects TRBV6-5 to TRBJ2-5, with 10 bases that match TRBD2. CDR3 size: 15 residues. With 6 bases clipped from V and 4 bases from J, the junction kept 8 bases outside the gene matches. Looked up from germline, CDR1 is MNHEY and CDR2 is SVGAGI. CDR3 sequence reads: CASSRSGRGGETQYF. The DNA of the CDR3 is TGTGCCAGCAGCCGAAGCGGGAGGGGAGGAGAGACCCAGTACTTC.

This chain links TRBV3-1 (or the pseudogene TRBV3-2) with TRBJ2-1, with D hard to call. Germline V lookup: CDR1 LGHDT, CDR2 YNNKEL (reference sequence). The CDR3 covers 15 residues. Deletions cut 1 base from V and 4 bases from J, with 11 bases between. DNA of the CDR3: TGTGCCAGCAGCCAAGCTGGGCTAGAGTACAATGAGCAGTTCTTC. Protein: CASSQAGLEYNEQFF.

The genes are TRBV24-1 and TRBJ2-7; D is perhaps TRBD1 (5 bases). Per germline, CDR1 KGHDR and CDR2 SFDVKD. CDR3 length: 15 residues. The germline V and J ends were trimmed by 4 bases and 3 bases, with 15 bases remaining between them. This CDR3 is CATSDPGRDDYEQYF. DNA for the CDR3: TGTGCCACCAGTGACCCTGGCAGGGATGACTACGAGCAGTACTTC.

In this sample, this clone turned up a few times. This sequence joins TRBV28 and TRBJ2-3; 12 positions agree with TRBD2. The ends lost 6 bases at V and 0 bases at J; junction bases unmatched: 13. There are 19 residues in the CDR3. The germline V gene has CDR1 MDHEN and CDR2 SYDVKM. The CDR3 here is CASRRTLIGLAGSTDTQYF. CDR3 nucleotides: TGTGCCAGCAGGCGAACCCTAATCGGACTAGCGGGAAGCACAGATACGCAGTATTTT.